The 4 T cell receptor beta chains below come from one sample, sequenced in a study of blood T cell repertoires in COVID-19. Data came from immunoSEQ multiplex PCR; TCRdb stores just in-frame clones and leaves some out. The table has about 500,000 clones, roughly nine tenths seen once. Sequences were obtained from peripheral blood. Source of these receptors: a man in his late teens or twenties with COVID-19, enrolled during active disease.

The chain links TRBV4-1 to TRBJ2-7; D ambiguous. CDR1 MGHRA and CDR2 YSYEKL come from the germline V gene. The V end was cut by 1 base, the J end by 0 bases, with 10 bases between. This CDR3 comprises 15 residues. CDR3: CASSQGGRSSYEQYF. The CDR3 DNA sequence: TGCGCCAGCAGCCAAGGAGGTAGGAGCTCCTACGAGCAGTACTTC.

The chain combines TRBV5-6 with TRBJ1-2; D is possibly TRBD1 (5 bases). Trimming cost V 6 bases and J 0 bases, with 15 bases left between them. Germline CDR1 is SGHDT and CDR2 is YYEEEE. This CDR3 contains 15 residues. The CDR3 loop reads CASTTGGGANYGYTF. CDR3 bases: TGTGCCAGCACCACCGGGGGGGGAGCTAACTATGGCTACACCTTC.

The chain uses TRBV11-2 and TRBJ2-1; 9 bases fit TRBD2. The junction had 14 bases not matched to a gene; V was cut back by 4 bases and J by 4 bases. This CDR3 has 18 residues. CDR1 and CDR2 (germline): SGHAT, FQNNGV. CDR3: CASSYPLGGRAGYNEQFF. CDR3 in DNA: TGTGCCAGCAGCTATCCTTTGGGCGGGAGGGCCGGATACAATGAGCAGTTCTTC.

CDR3 coding DNA: TGTGCCAGCAGCTTAGCCTACAGGGATAAGGAGACCCAGTACTTC. Translated, it gives CASSLAYRDKETQYF. This chain uses TRBV7-6 with TRBJ2-5; D is perhaps TRBD1 (6 bases). Germline values: CDR1 SGHVS, CDR2 FNYEAQ. The V and J ends lost 0 bases and 5 bases respectively, with 13 bases between them. This CDR3 contains 15 residues.